The 32 T cell receptor beta chains reported below all come from one sample, sequenced in a study of siplizumab effects on memory and regulatory T cells. Assay used: immunoSEQ multiplex PCR; TCRdb lists only in-frame clones, some missing. The profile shows about 52,000 clones, less than 98% of them singletons. Source material: naive CD4+ T cells sorted from blood. These receptors all stem from a human donor in good health.

This chain joins TRBV7-3 and TRBJ2-1; D not certain. There are 12 residues in the CDR3. Between the trimmed V and J ends, which lost 0 bases and 6 bases, there was a span of 3 bases. Germline CDR1 is SGHTA and CDR2 is FQGTGA. Here the CDR3 DNA reads TGTGCCAGCAGCTTAACCCCCAATGAGCAGTTCTTC. Translated, it gives CASSLTPNEQFF.

In its sample, this clone was seen once. The rearrangement joins TRBV5-1 to TRBJ2-7; possible D gene TRBD2, 6 bases. Trimming left V 1 base short and J 4 bases short, with 12 bases between. This CDR3 region has 14 residues. In germline, CDR1 is SGHRS, CDR2 YFSETQ. The CDR3 nucleotides read TGCGCCAGCAGCTTGATGGAGGGAGGATACGAGCAGTACTTC. Its protein product is CASSLMEGGYEQYF.

The CDR3 region is CAISGAGLAEGSYNEQFF. CDR3 in DNA: TGTGCCATCAGTGGGGCCGGACTAGCGGAAGGCTCCTACAATGAGCAGTTCTTC. The chain links TRBV10-3 to TRBJ2-1; TRBD2 agrees at 10 bases. The CDR3 length is 18 residues. Trimming took 4 bases from V and 0 from J; bases not matched to a gene: 9. Germline V gives CDR1 ENHRY, CDR2 SYGVKD.

V gene TRBV19 combines with J gene TRBJ2-3; 9 nucleotides align to TRBD1. V trimming: 2 bases; J trimming: 0 bases; junction bases outside the gene matches: 3. Per germline, CDR1 LNHDA and CDR2 SQIVND (reference sequence). The CDR3 extends over 16 amino acids. The CDR3 region is CASSIRGQGSTDTQYF. CDR3 coding DNA: TGTGCCAGTAGTATACGGGGACAGGGTAGCACAGATACGCAGTATTTT.

The gene calls are TRBV30 and TRBJ2-3, with 10 positions matching TRBD2. V was pared by 2 bases and J by 3 bases, with 5 bases of the junction left unmatched. This CDR3 is 15 amino acids long. Germline V gene data show CDR1 as GTSNPN and CDR2 as SVGIG (reference sequence). The CDR3 region has the DNA TGTGCCTGGAGTCCGAGCGGGAGGGCGACAGATACGCAGTATTTT. Its translation: CAWSPSGRATDTQYF.

The chain couples TRBV15 to TRBJ2-1; TRBD2 agrees at 15 bases. The V gene end was trimmed by 3 bases and the J gene end by 7 bases; junction bases not matched to a gene: 10. Germline V lookup: CDR1 LNHNV, CDR2 YYDKDF (reference sequence). The CDR3 extends over 18 amino acids. The CDR3 reads CATSRGLAGGLTGNEQFF. Here the CDR3 DNA reads TGTGCCACCAGCAGGGGACTAGCGGGAGGATTGACGGGAAATGAGCAGTTCTTC. Filled out from reference TRBV15 and TRBJ2-1, the complete variable domain reads DAMVIQNPRYQVTQFGKPVTLSCSQTLNHNVMYWYQQKSSQAPKLLFHYYDKDFNNEADTPDNFQSRRPNTSFCFLDIRSPGLGDTAMYLCATSRGLAGGLTGNEQFFGPGTRLTVL.

The rearrangement links TRBV27 to TRBJ2-7; D may be TRBD2 (5 bases). Germline-derived CDR1 and CDR2 are MNHEY and SMNVEV (reference sequence). Deletions cut 0 bases from V and 2 bases from J, with 17 bases between. The CDR3 sequence is 17 residues long. Written as DNA, the CDR3 is TGTGCCAGCAGTTTATCACCCCGGAGGTTCTTAACCTACGAGCAGTACTTC. It is translated as CASSLSPRRFLTYEQYF.

The genes are TRBV5-4 and TRBJ2-2; D call uncertain. V was trimmed by 0 bases and J by 6 bases, leaving 9 bases between them. The germline gives CDR1 SGHNT, CDR2 YYREEE (reference sequence). The CDR3 spans 14 residues. The CDR3 is CASSLELRAGELFF. The CDR3 DNA sequence: TGTGCCAGCAGCTTGGAATTAAGGGCCGGGGAGCTGTTTTTT.

V is TRBV7-9 and J is TRBJ1-1; D unresolved. The germline V gene has CDR1 SEHNR and CDR2 FQNEAQ (reference sequence). Trimming removed 5 bases at V and 1 base at J, with 11 bases between. There are 14 residues in the CDR3. In nucleotides, the CDR3 is TGTGCCAGCAGCCCCGCCAATTGGAACACTGAAGCTTTCTTT. Amino acid sequence: CASSPANWNTEAFF.

The chain carries TRBV27 and TRBJ1-2, with TRBD1 matching 9 bases. Trimming removed 5 bases from V and 4 bases from J; junction bases left unmatched: 8. CDR1 and CDR2 (germline): MNHEY, SMNVEV (reference sequence). This CDR3 has 15 residues. CDR3 protein: CASSPIGTGIYGYTF. In nucleotides, the CDR3 is TGTGCCAGCAGTCCAATCGGGACAGGGATCTATGGCTACACCTTC.

The gene calls are TRBV5-1 and TRBJ2-3; D gene ambiguous. V was clipped by 1 base and J by 5 bases, with 11 bases between them. CDR3 length equals 14 residues. Germline loops: CDR1 SGHRS, CDR2 YFSETQ. The CDR3 nucleotides are TGCGCCAGCAGCTTGTCCGACCCGGGAGATACGCAGTATTTT. This encodes CASSLSDPGDTQYF.

The chain links TRBV30 to TRBJ1-5; D unresolved. V gave up 0 bases and J gave up 0 bases, with 6 bases separating them. Germline CDR1 and CDR2: GTSNPN and SVGIG (reference sequence). The CDR3 runs 14 residues. Here the CDR3 reads CAWSVPPSNQPQHF. CDR3 DNA sequence: TGTGCCTGGAGTGTACCCCCTAGCAATCAGCCCCAGCATTTT.

The chain has TRBV12-5 and TRBJ2-7; the D gene is possibly TRBD1 (6 bases). CDR1 and CDR2 from the germline V gene are LGHNT and FRNRAP. The CDR3 consists of 16 residues. The V end lost 0 bases, the J end lost 0 bases, and 12 bases lay between the germline ends. DNA for the CDR3: TGTGCTAGTGGTTTGGTACTTGGACAGAGCTCCTACGAGCAGTACTTC. Residues: CASGLVLGQSSYEQYF.

The chain employs TRBV19 and TRBJ1-5; a possible D gene is TRBD1 (6 bases). Germline assignment: CDR1 LNHDA and CDR2 SQIVND (reference sequence). Trimming removed 0 bases at V and 4 bases at J, with 16 bases between. This CDR3 is built from 17 residues. The CDR3 loop is CASSIDQGGATNQPQHF. Written as DNA, the CDR3 is TGTGCCAGTAGTATAGATCAAGGGGGGGCGACGAATCAGCCCCAGCATTTT.

The rearrangement links TRBV19 to TRBJ1-5; the D is unclear. The CDR3 consists of 15 residues. V was trimmed by 7 bases and J by 2 bases, leaving 15 bases between them. The germline CDR1 and CDR2 sequences are LNHDA and SQIVND (reference sequence). The CDR3 bases are TGTGCCAGTAAGACCTTGGGCGTGGGCAATCAGCCCCAGCATTTT. It yields the protein CASKTLGVGNQPQHF. Full variable domain (rest looked up from reference TRBV19 and TRBJ1-5): DGGITQSPKYLFRKEGQNVTLSCEQNLNHDAMYWYRQDPGQGLRLIYYSQIVNDFQKGDIAEGYSVSREKKESFPLTVTSAQKNPTAFYLCASKTLGVGNQPQHFGDGTRLSIL.

This clone has only one observation. This chain links TRBV6-6 with TRBJ2-1; D possibly corresponds to TRBD1 (6 bases). The CDR3 contains 15 residues. V dropped 5 bases and J dropped 5 bases, with 16 bases sitting between them. Germline CDR1 MNHNY, CDR2 SVGAGI (reference sequence). In nucleotides, the CDR3 is TGTGCCAGCAGTAGACCCCAAACAGGGAACAATGAGCAGTTCTTC. It is translated as CASSRPQTGNNEQFF.

The rearrangement links TRBV18 to TRBJ2-6, with D uncertain. V was cut by 3 bases and J by 0 bases, with 12 bases left in between. This CDR3 has 17 residues. From germline, CDR1 is KGHSH and CDR2 LQKENI. The CDR3 nucleotides are TGTGCCAGCTCACCGCGGCAGGAACTCTCTGGGGCCAACGTCCTGACTTTC. It is translated as CASSPRQELSGANVLTF.

CDR3 loop: CASSFGTDPQRPQHF. CDR3 in DNA: TGTGCCAGTAGTTTCGGGACCGACCCTCAAAGGCCCCAGCATTTT. The V gene is TRBV19, the J gene TRBJ1-5, with D perhaps TRBD1 (5 bases). V was cut by 5 bases and J by 9 bases, with 20 bases left in between. The germline CDR1 and CDR2 sequences are LNHDA and SQIVND (reference sequence). The CDR3 is 15 amino acids.

The rearrangement links TRBV20-1 to TRBJ2-1, with D hard to call. V gave up 3 bases and J gave up 8 bases, with 8 bases separating them. The CDR3 loop spans 11 amino acids. The V gene's germline CDR1 is DFQATT and CDR2 SNEGSKA (reference sequence). This CDR3 reads CSASGEDEQFF. DNA of the CDR3: TGCAGTGCTAGCGGCGAAGATGAGCAGTTCTTC.

The chain links TRBV19 to TRBJ2-1; D is possibly TRBD2 (6 bases). The CDR3 is made up of 16 amino acids. Trimming took 6 bases from V and 7 from J, leaving 22 bases between them. Germline V gene lookup returns CDR1 LNHDA and CDR2 SQIVND (reference sequence). CDR3 protein: CASRHLRAGIMNEQFF. CDR3 DNA: TGTGCCAGTAGACATCTCAGGGCGGGGATAATGAATGAGCAGTTCTTC.

The chain couples TRBV19 to TRBJ2-1; the D call may be TRBD1 or TRBD2 (5 bases each). The CDR3 spans 14 residues. V was pared by 4 bases and J by 4 bases, with 11 bases between. Germline assignment: CDR1 LNHDA and CDR2 SQIVND (reference sequence). The CDR3 region is CASSTRDQYNEQFF. Written as DNA, the CDR3 is TGTGCCAGTAGTACCAGGGACCAATACAATGAGCAGTTCTTC.

The genes are TRBV9 and TRBJ2-3; TRBD2 matches at 13 bases. The trim removed 2 bases at V and 3 bases at J, leaving 3 bases unmatched. CDR1 and CDR2 from the germline V gene are SGDLS and YYNGEE. The length of the CDR3 is 16 residues. DNA of the CDR3: TGTGCCAGCAGCGTCCGGACTAGCGGGAGTACAGATACGCAGTATTTT. Translated, it gives CASSVRTSGSTDTQYF.

This chain's CDR3 is CASAQGFGNTIYF. The CDR3 bases are TGCGCCAGCGCACAGGGATTTGGAAACACCATATATTTT. This chain joins TRBV5-1 and TRBJ1-3; maybe TRBD1 (6 bases). V was pared by 7 bases and J by 3 bases, with 11 bases between. Looked up from germline, CDR1 is SGHRS and CDR2 is YFSETQ. CDR3 length: 13 residues.

The chain employs TRBV7-9 and TRBJ1-2; the match to TRBD1 covers 7 bases. Germline V gene sequence: CDR1 SEHNR, CDR2 FQNEAQ (reference sequence). This CDR3 is built from 16 residues. V shed 1 base, J shed 4 bases, and the junction held 9 bases outside the gene matches. This CDR3 reads CASSLVGQTPGYGYTF. The CDR3 DNA sequence: TGTGCCAGCAGCTTAGTGGGACAGACCCCCGGCTATGGCTACACCTTC.

This chain links TRBV29-1 with TRBJ1-2; 9 nucleotides line up with TRBD1. Trimming at V came to 7 bases and at J to 7 bases, leaving 10 bases not matched to a gene. Germline loops: CDR1 SQVTM, CDR2 ANQGSEA. CDR3 length: 13 amino acids. CDR3 in DNA: TGCAGCGCCCGGGACAGGGATAGCTTTGGCTACACCTTC. Its protein is CSARDRDSFGYTF.

The chain links TRBV6-5 to TRBJ1-6, with D perhaps TRBD1 (6 bases). V lost 1 base, J lost 10 bases, and 14 bases lay in between. CDR1 is MNHEY, CDR2 SVGAGI, per germline. CDR3 length equals 15 residues. CDR3 sequence reads: CASSYLGGGKSPLHF. The CDR3 DNA reads TGTGCCAGCAGTTACTTAGGAGGGGGGAAATCACCCCTCCACTTT.

The genes are TRBV7-9 and TRBJ2-3; TRBD1 matches 8 bases. J lost 1 base, V lost 7 bases, and 4 bases had no gene match. The CDR3 is made up of 14 amino acids. Germline V gene sequence: CDR1 SEHNR, CDR2 FQNEAQ (reference sequence). The CDR3 sequence is CASTGQAGTDTQYF. The CDR3 nucleotides read TGTGCCAGCACGGGACAGGCGGGCACAGATACGCAGTATTTT.

The rearrangement uses TRBV28 and TRBJ1-2; possibly TRBD1 for D (6 bases). Trimming stripped 1 base from V and 2 bases from J, with 11 bases between. From germline, CDR1 is MDHEN and CDR2 SYDVKM. This CDR3 region has 15 residues. CDR3 in amino acids: CASSLFGTGNYGYTF. The CDR3 coding sequence is TGTGCCAGCAGTTTATTCGGTACAGGGAACTATGGCTACACCTTC.

The chain is built from TRBV5-1 and TRBJ2-1; weak D call: TRBD2 (6 bases). Trimming removed 4 bases at V and 3 bases at J, with 14 bases between. The germline V gene has CDR1 SGHRS and CDR2 YFSETQ. The CDR3 is made up of 15 amino acids. CDR3 bases: TGCGCCAGCAGCACCCGGGACTGGAACTACAATGAGCAGTTCTTC. It encodes CASSTRDWNYNEQFF. The variable domain in full, completed from reference TRBV5-1 and TRBJ2-1, reads KAGVTQTPRYLIKTRGQQVTLSCSPISGHRSVSWYQQTPGQGLQFLFEYFSETQRNKGNFPGRFSGRQFSNSRSEMNVSTLELGDSALYLCASSTRDWNYNEQFFGPGTRLTVL.

The CDR3 sequence: CASSVSIRTGANVLTF. In DNA, the CDR3 is TGTGCCAGCAGCGTAAGTATCCGAACTGGGGCCAACGTCCTGACTTTC. This chain links TRBV9 with TRBJ2-6; unclear D gene. CDR3 length equals 16 residues. Germline V gene lookup returns CDR1 SGDLS and CDR2 YYNGEE. V was cut by 1 base and J by 2 bases, with 10 bases left in between.

The V and J genes are TRBV6-5 and TRBJ1-5; D ambiguous. The CDR3 spans 14 residues. Germline CDR1 and CDR2: MNHEY and SVGAGI. V lost 4 bases and J 0 bases, leaving 7 bases between the germline ends. CDR3 bases: TGTGCCAGCAGTTCTCATAATAGCAATCAGCCCCAGCATTTT. It specifies CASSSHNSNQPQHF.

The rearrangement links TRBV9 to TRBJ2-3, with TRBD2 matching 9 bases. The CDR3 has 16 amino acids. V lost 4 bases and J lost 5; bases outside the gene matches: 11. Per the germline V gene, CDR1 is SGDLS and CDR2 is YYNGEE. CDR3 sequence reads: CASSFSAGGGEDTQYF. Here the CDR3 DNA reads TGTGCCAGCAGCTTCTCAGCGGGAGGTGGAGAAGATACGCAGTATTTT.